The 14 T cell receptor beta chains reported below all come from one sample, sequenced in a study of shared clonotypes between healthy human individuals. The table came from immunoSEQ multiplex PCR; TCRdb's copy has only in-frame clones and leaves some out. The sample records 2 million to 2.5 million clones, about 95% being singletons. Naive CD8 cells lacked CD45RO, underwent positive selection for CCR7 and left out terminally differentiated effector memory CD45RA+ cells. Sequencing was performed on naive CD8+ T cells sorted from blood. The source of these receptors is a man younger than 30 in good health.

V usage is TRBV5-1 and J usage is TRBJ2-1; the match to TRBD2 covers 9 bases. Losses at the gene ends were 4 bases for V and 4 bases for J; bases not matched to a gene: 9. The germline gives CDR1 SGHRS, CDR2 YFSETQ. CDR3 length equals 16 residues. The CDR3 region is CASSPLGGRAYNEQFF. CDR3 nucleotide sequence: TGCGCCAGCAGCCCCCTTGGCGGGAGGGCTTACAATGAGCAGTTCTTC.

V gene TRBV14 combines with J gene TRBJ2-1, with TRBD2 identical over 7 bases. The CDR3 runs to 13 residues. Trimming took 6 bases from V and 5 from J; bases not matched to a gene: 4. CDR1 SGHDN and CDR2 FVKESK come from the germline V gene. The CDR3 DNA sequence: TGTGCCAGCAGGAAGCGGGGCCACAATGAGCAGTTCTTC. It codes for CASRKRGHNEQFF. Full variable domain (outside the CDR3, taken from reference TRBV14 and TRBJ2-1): EAGVTQFPSHSVIEKGQTVTLRCDPISGHDNLYWYRRVMGKEIKFLLHFVKESKQDESGMPNNRFLAERTGGTYSTLKVQPAELEDSGVYFCASRKRGHNEQFFGPGTRLTVL.

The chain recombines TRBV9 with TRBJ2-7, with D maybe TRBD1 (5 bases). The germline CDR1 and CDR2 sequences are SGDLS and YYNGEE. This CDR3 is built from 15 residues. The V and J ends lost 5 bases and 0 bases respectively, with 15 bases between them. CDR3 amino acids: CASSQGHDFSYEQYF. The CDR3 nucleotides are TGTGCCAGCAGTCAAGGACATGATTTCTCCTACGAGCAGTACTTC.

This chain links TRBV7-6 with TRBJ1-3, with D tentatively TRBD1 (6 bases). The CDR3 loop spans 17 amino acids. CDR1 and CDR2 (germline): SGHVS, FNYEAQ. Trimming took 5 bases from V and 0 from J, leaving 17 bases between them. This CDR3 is CASSPLTGFSSGNTIYF. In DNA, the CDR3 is TGTGCCAGCAGCCCCTTGACAGGCTTTAGCTCTGGAAACACCATATATTTT.

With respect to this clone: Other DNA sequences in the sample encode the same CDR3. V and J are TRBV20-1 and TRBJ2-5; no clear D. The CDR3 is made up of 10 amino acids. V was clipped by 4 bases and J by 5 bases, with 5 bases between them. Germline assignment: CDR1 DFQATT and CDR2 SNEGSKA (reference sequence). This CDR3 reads CSATLETQYF. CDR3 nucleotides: TGCAGTGCTACCCTTGAGACCCAGTACTTC.

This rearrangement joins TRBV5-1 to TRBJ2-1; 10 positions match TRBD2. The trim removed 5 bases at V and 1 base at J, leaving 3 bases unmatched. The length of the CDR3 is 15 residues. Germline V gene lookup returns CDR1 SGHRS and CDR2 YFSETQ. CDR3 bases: TGCGCCAGCAGACTAGCGGGGAAGTCCTACAATGAGCAGTTCTTC. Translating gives CASRLAGKSYNEQFF.

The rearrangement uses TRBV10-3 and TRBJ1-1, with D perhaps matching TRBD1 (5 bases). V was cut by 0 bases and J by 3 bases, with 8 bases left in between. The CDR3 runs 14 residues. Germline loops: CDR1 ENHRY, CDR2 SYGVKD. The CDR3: CAISESGGYTEAFF. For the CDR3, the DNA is TGTGCCATCAGTGAGTCTGGGGGATACACTGAAGCTTTCTTT.

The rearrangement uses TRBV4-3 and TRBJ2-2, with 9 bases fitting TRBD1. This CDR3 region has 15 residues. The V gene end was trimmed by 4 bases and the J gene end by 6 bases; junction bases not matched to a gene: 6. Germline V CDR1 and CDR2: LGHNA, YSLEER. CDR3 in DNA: TGCGCCAGCAGCCCGGGACAGGGCGAGGCCGGGGAGCTGTTTTTT. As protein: CASSPGQGEAGELFF.

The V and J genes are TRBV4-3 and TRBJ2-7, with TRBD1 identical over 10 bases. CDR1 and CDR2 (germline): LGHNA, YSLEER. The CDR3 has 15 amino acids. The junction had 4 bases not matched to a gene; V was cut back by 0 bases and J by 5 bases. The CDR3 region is CASSQDYGTGDEQYF. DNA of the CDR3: TGCGCCAGCAGCCAAGATTACGGGACAGGGGACGAGCAGTACTTC.

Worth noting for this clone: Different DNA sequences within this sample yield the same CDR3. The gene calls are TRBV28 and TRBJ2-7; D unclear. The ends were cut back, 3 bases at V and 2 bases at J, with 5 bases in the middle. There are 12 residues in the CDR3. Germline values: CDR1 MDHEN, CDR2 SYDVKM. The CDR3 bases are TGTGCCAGCAGTTTCAGGCCCTACGAGCAGTACTTC. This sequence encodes CASSFRPYEQYF.

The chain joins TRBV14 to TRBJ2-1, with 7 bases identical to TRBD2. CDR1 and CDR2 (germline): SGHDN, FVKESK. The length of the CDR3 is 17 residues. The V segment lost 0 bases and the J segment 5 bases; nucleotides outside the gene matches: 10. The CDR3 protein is CASSQDSLAVTNNEQFF. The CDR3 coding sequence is TGTGCCAGCAGCCAAGACTCTCTAGCGGTAACTAACAATGAGCAGTTCTTC.

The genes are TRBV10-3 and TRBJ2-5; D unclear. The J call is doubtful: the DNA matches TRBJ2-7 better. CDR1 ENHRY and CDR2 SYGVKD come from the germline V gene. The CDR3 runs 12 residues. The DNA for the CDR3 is TGTGCCATCAGTGAAGGGAAGTACGAGCAGTACTTC. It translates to CAISEGKYEQYF.

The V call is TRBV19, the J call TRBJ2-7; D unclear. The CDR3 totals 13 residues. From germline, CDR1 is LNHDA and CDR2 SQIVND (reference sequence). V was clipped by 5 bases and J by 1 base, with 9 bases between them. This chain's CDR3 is CASSVGFSYEQYF. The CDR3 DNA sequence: TGTGCCAGTAGTGTGGGATTTTCCTACGAGCAGTACTTC.

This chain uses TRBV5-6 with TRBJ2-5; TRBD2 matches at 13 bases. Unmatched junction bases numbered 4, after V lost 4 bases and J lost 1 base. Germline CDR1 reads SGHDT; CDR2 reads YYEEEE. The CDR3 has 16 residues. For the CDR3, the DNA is TGTGCCAGCAGCAGGGGGACTAGCGGGGCCCAAGAGACCCAGTACTTC. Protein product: CASSRGTSGAQETQYF.